The 8 T cell receptor beta chains below were found in one sample sequenced in a study of blood T cell repertoires in COVID-19. Here immunoSEQ multiplex PCR was the method, and the copy in TCRdb shows in-frame clones only, minus some. The table shows over 80,000 clones, with 90% occurring only once. The sample taken for sequencing was peripheral blood. Receptors were obtained from a man aged 60 to 69 with acute or convalescent COVID-19.

The gene calls are TRBV28 and TRBJ1-5; 7 nucleotides line up with TRBD1. With V trimmed by 5 bases and J by 2 bases, 6 bases remained unmatched. This CDR3 is built from 15 residues. Germline V lookup: CDR1 MDHEN, CDR2 SYDVKM. CDR3: CASSRRQGGNQPQHF. CDR3 nucleotide sequence: TGTGCCAGCAGTCGCCGACAGGGTGGCAATCAGCCCCAGCATTTT. The full variable domain, rest sourced from reference TRBV28 and TRBJ1-5, is DVKVTQSSRYLVKRTGEKVFLECVQDMDHENMFWYRQDPGLGLRLIYFSYDVKMKEKGDIPEGYSVSREKKERFSLILESASTNQTSMYLCASSRRQGGNQPQHFGDGTRLSIL.

The rearrangement links TRBV9 to TRBJ2-1, with TRBD2 matching over 14 bases. The CDR3 is 18 residues long. The J segment lost 2 bases and the V segment lost 4 bases, leaving 8 bases of the junction unmatched. Germline-derived CDR1 and CDR2 are SGDLS and YYNGEE. CDR3 sequence (DNA): TGTGCCAGCAGCCGACTAGCGGGAGGGCCCTCGCCCTACAATGAGCAGTTCTTC. Translating gives CASSRLAGGPSPYNEQFF.

This chain joins TRBV6-5 and TRBJ1-2; 8 bases fit TRBD1. With 3 bases clipped from V and 2 bases from J, the junction kept 5 bases outside the gene matches. The CDR3 spans 15 residues. Germline V gene data show CDR1 as MNHEY and CDR2 as SVGAGI. This chain's CDR3 is CASSYGQGGNYGYTF. For the CDR3, the DNA is TGTGCCAGCAGTTATGGACAGGGCGGCAACTATGGCTACACCTTC.

The chain links TRBV18 to TRBJ2-2; a possible D gene is TRBD2 (6 bases). The CDR3 sequence is 15 residues long. Germline loops: CDR1 KGHSH, CDR2 LQKENI. Trimming took 3 bases from V and 2 from J, leaving 10 bases between them. CDR3 DNA: TGTGCCAGCTCACCTAAACTAGCAAACACCGGGGAGCTGTTTTTT. It yields the protein CASSPKLANTGELFF.

This chain connects TRBV18 to TRBJ2-7; 8 bases line up with TRBD1. Germline lookup yields CDR1 KGHSH and CDR2 LQKENI. The CDR3 length is 14 residues. J was trimmed by 3 bases and V by 2 bases; bases with no gene match: 3. CDR3 in amino acids: CASSPIGQGYEQYF. DNA of the CDR3: TGTGCCAGCTCACCAATAGGACAGGGCTACGAGCAGTACTTC.

This clone was picked up one time. The V call is TRBV6-2 or TRBV6-3, the J call TRBJ1-3; D gene ambiguous. Germline values: CDR1 MNHEY, CDR2 SVGEGT. The V end was cut by 0 bases, the J end by 0 bases, with 9 bases between. CDR3 length: 16 amino acids. CDR3 DNA: TGTGCCAGCAGTTACTCTGGAGTGGTCTCTGGAAACACCATATATTTT. Amino acids: CASSYSGVVSGNTIYF.

The V gene is TRBV7-3, the J gene TRBJ2-1, with 13 bases that match TRBD2. The germline CDR1 and CDR2 sequences are SGHTA and FQGTGA. CDR3 length: 15 amino acids. Trimming took 6 bases from V and 9 from J; bases not matched to a gene: 8. CDR3 region: CASRSPGLAGSEQFF. DNA of the CDR3: TGTGCCAGCAGATCCCCGGGACTAGCGGGAAGTGAGCAGTTCTTC.

The rearrangement joins TRBV6-2 or TRBV6-3 to TRBJ1-1, with D tentatively TRBD1 (6 bases). V was clipped by 2 bases and J by 1 base, with 14 bases between them. CDR3 length: 16 residues. Germline V gene sequence: CDR1 MNHEY, CDR2 SVGEGT. The CDR3 DNA reads as TGTGCCAGCAGTTACACAGGGATTAGGAGGAACACTGAAGCTTTCTTT. The encoded protein is CASSYTGIRRNTEAFF.